This T cell receptor beta chain was recovered during a study of blood T cell repertoires in COVID-19. Germline CDR1 and CDR2: SNHLY and FYNNEI. This CDR3 is 15 amino acids long. Trimming cost V 6 bases and J 2 bases; bases outside gene matches: 8. The assay was immunoSEQ multiplex PCR, and TCRdb's table has in-frame clones only and misses some. The sample consists of 180,000 or so clones, 80% to 90% of them appearing once. The specimen was peripheral blood. The TCR comes from a man in his sixties with acute or convalescent COVID-19. The genes are TRBV2 and TRBJ2-3; 7 bases are shared with TRBD1. For the CDR3, the DNA is TGTGCCAGCAGCTGGGACAGCCCCGCCACAGATACGCAGTATTTT. It translates to CASSWDSPATDTQYF. The full variable domain, rest sourced from reference TRBV2 and TRBJ2-3, is EPEVTQTPSHQVTQMGQEVILRCVPISNHLYFYWYRQILGQKVEFLVSFYNNEISEKSEIFDDQFSVERPDGSNFTLKIRSTKLEDSAMYFCASSWDSPATDTQYFGPGTRLTVL.